The rows below give T cell receptor beta chains drawn from one sample of a study of T cells in Graves' hyperthyroidism and ophthalmopathy. MiXCR, applied by TCRdb to the multiplex PCR reads, yields one record per CDR3 protein. The table shows some 620,000 distinct CDR3 sequences, with 15% to 20% occurring only once. Input material: blood. The receptors originated from a woman between 25 and 40 years old with Graves' hyperthyroidism. Each CDR3 is given with its conserved first and last residue. D genes are given only for firm matches. Not every row has a clone size; where given, it reads once, few, many or a size class.

TRBD2	14	TRBV27	TRBJ2-5	NA	CASRRLAGVETQYF	TGTGCCAGTAGAAGACTAGCGGGAGTTGAGACCCAGTACTTC
TRBD1	17	TRBV19	TRBJ2-1	NA	CASSIDETGSPYNEQFF	TGTGCCAGTAGTATAGATGAGACAGGGAGTCCCTACAATGAGCAGTTCTTC
NA	13	TRBV7-6	TRBJ2-7	many	CASSTDESYEQYF	TGTGCCAGCAGCACGGACGAAAGCTACGAGCAGTACTTC
NA	15	TRBV5-1	TRBJ2-7	few	CASSFSEGDSYEQYF	TGCGCCAGCAGCTTTTCGGAGGGCGACTCCTACGAGCAGTACTTC
NA	13	TRBV6-1	TRBJ1-2	many	CASRLSNSYGYTF	TGTGCCAGCAGACTCTCAAATTCCTATGGCTACACCTTC
NA	15	TRBV20-1	TRBJ1-6	many	CSATAIQNSNSPLHF	TGCAGTGCTACTGCGATACAGAACTCTAATTCACCCCTCCACTTT
NA	13	TRBV5-1	TRBJ1-1	NA	CASSWGSNTEAFF	TGTGCCAGCAGCTGGGGCTCAAACACTGAAGCTTTCTTT
NA	15	TRBV2	TRBJ2-5	NA	CASSEGAGLSETQYF	TGTGCCAGCAGTGAAGGGGCAGGGCTATCGGAGACCCAGTACTTC
NA	14	TRBV20-1	TRBJ2-1	few	CSANLAGPYNEQFF	TGCAGTGCTAATCTGGCGGGACCTTACAATGAGCAGTTCTTC
TRBD1	12	TRBV29-1	TRBJ1-1	NA	CSAGTANTEAFF	TGCAGCGCCGGGACAGCTAACACTGAAGCTTTCTTT